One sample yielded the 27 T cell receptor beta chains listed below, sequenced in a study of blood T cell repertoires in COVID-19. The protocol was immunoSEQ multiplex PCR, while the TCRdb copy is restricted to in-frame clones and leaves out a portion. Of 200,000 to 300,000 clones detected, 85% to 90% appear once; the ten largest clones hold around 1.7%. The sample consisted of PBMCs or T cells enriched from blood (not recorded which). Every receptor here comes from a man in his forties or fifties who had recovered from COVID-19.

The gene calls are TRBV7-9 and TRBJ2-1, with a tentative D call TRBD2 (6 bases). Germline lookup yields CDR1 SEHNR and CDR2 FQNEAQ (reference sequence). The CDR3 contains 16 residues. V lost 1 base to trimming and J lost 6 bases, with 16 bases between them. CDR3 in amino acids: CASSLGRRGGVNEQFF. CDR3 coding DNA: TGTGCCAGCAGCTTAGGTCGGCGGGGTGGTGTCAATGAGCAGTTCTTC.

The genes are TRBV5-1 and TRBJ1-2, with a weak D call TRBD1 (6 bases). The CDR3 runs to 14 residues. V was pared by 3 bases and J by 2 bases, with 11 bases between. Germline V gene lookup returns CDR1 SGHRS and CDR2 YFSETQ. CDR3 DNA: TGCGCCAGCAGCTCATCGGACAGAAACTATGGCTACACCTTC. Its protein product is CASSSSDRNYGYTF.

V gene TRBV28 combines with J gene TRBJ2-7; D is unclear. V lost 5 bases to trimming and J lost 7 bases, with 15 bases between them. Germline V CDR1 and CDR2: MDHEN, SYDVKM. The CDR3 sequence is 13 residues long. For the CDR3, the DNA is TGTGCCAGCAGTGTCATCCCCCCGAGGGAGCAGTACTTC. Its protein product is CASSVIPPREQYF.

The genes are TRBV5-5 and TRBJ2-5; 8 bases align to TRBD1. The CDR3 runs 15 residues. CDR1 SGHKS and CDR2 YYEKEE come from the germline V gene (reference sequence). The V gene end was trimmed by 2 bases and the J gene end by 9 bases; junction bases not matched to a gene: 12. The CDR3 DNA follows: TGTGCCAGCAGCTTACTCTCGACAGGGGCCGCCGCCCAGTACTTC. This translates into CASSLLSTGAAAQYF.

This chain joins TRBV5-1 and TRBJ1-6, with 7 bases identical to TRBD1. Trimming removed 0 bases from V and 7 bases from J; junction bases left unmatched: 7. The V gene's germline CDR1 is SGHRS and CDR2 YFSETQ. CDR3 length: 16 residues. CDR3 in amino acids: CASSLVEGARNSPLHF. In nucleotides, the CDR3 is TGCGCCAGCAGCTTGGTCGAGGGGGCGCGGAATTCACCCCTCCACTTT.

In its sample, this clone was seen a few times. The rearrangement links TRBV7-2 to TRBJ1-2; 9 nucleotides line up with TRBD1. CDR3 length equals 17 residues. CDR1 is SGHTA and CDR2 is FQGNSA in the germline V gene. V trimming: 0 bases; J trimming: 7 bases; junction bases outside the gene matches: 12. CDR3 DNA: TGTGCCAGCAGCTTAGCGACTCCGGGACAGGGCTTCGGTGGCTACACCTTC. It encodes CASSLATPGQGFGGYTF.

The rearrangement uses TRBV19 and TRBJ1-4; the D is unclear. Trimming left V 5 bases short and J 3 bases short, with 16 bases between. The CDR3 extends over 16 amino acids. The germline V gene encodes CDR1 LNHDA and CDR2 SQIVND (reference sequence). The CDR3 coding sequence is TGTGCCAGTAGTTCGAGTGGGAGGTACCCTAATGAAAAACTGTTTTTT. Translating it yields CASSSSGRYPNEKLFF.

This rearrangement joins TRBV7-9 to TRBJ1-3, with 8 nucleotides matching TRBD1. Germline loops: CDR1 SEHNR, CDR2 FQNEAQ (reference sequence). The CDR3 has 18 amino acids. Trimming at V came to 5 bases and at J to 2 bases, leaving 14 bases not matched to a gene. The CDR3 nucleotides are TGTGCCAGCAGCCGCTTCTGGGACAGGCGATCGGCTGGAAACACCATATATTTT. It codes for CASSRFWDRRSAGNTIYF.

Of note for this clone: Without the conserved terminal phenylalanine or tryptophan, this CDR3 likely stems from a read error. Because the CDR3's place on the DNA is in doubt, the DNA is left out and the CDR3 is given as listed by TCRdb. CDR3: CVRSLERGLIY. The rearrangement joins TRBV7-5 to TRBJ1-5. TRBV7-5 is a documented pseudogene. The CDR3 comprises 11 residues, both ends counted.

In nucleotides, the CDR3 is TGTGCCAGCAGCGTAAAAAGCGGGGGGATCACAGATACGCAGTATTTT. Protein sequence: CASSVKSGGITDTQYF. This chain uses TRBV9 with TRBJ2-3; 9 nucleotides line up with TRBD2. CDR3 size: 16 residues. V lost 1 base and J lost 2; bases outside the gene matches: 5. Germline V gene sequence: CDR1 SGDLS, CDR2 YYNGEE.

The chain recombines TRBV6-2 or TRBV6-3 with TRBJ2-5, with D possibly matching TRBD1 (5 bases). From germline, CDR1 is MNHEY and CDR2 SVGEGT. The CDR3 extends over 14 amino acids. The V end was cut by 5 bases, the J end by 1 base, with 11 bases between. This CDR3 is CASSRTGVQETQYF. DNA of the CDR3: TGTGCCAGCAGTAGAACAGGAGTCCAAGAGACCCAGTACTTC.

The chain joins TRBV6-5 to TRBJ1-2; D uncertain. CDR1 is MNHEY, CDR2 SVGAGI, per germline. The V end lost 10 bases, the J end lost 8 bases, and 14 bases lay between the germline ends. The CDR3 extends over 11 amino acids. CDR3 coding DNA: TGTGCCATCGGACGGGAGGGAGGCTACACCTTC. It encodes CAIGREGGYTF.

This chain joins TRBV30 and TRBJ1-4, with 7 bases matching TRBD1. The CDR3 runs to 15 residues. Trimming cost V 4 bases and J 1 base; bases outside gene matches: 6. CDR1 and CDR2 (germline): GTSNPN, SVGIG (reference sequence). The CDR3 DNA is TGTGCCTGGAACCACCAGGGGGGAACTAATGAAAAACTGTTTTTT. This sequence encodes CAWNHQGGTNEKLFF.

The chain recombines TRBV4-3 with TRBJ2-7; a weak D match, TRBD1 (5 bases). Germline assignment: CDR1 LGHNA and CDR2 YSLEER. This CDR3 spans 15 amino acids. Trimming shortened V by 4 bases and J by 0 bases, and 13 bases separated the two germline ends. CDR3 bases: TGCGCCAGCAGCCCTGGCGCCAGGGACTCCTACGAGCAGTACTTC. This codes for CASSPGARDSYEQYF.

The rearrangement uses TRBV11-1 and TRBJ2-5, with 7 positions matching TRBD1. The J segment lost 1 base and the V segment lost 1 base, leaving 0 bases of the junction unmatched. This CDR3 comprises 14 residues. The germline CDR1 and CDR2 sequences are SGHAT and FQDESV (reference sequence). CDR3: CASSLGQGQETQYF. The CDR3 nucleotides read TGTGCCAGCAGCTTAGGACAGGGCCAAGAGACCCAGTACTTC.

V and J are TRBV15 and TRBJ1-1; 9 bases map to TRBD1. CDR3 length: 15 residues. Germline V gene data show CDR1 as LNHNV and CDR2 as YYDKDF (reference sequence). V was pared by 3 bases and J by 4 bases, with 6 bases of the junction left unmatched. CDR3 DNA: TGTGCCACCAGCAGTAGGACAGGGGCAATCACTGAAGCTTTCTTT. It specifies CATSSRTGAITEAFF. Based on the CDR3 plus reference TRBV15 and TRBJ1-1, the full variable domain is DAMVIQNPRYQVTQFGKPVTLSCSQTLNHNVMYWYQQKSSQAPKLLFHYYDKDFNNEADTPDNFQSRRPNTSFCFLDIRSPGLGDTAMYLCATSSRTGAITEAFFGQGTRLTVV.

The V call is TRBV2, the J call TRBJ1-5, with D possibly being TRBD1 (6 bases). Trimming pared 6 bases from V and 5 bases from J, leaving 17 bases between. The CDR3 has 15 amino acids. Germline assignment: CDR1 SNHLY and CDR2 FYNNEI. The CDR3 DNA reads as TGTGCCAGCAGCGCAACAGGGTGGACGGATCAGCCCCAGCATTTT. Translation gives CASSATGWTDQPQHF.

DNA of the CDR3: TGTGCCAGCAGCCCGGACAGGGGAGAAAAACTGTTTTTT. This gives the protein CASSPDRGEKLFF. The rearrangement uses TRBV5-6 and TRBJ1-4; 9 bases align to TRBD1. The CDR3 extends over 13 amino acids. Germline assignment: CDR1 SGHDT and CDR2 YYEEEE. With V trimmed by 4 bases and J by 8 bases, 3 bases remained unmatched.

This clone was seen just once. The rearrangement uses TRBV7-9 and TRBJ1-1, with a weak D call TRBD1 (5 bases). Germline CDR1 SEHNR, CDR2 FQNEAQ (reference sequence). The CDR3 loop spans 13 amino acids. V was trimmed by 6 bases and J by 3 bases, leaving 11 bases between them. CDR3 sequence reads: CASSKWGDTEAFF. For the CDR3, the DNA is TGTGCCAGCAGTAAATGGGGGGACACTGAAGCTTTCTTT.

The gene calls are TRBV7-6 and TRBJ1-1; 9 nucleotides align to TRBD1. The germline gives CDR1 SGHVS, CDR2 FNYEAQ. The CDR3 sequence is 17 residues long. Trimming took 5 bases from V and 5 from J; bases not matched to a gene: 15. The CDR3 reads CASSLRGVGQGLTEAFF. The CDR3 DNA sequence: TGTGCCAGCAGCCTCAGGGGCGTGGGACAGGGTTTAACTGAAGCTTTCTTT. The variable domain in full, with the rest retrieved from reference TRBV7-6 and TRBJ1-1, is GAGVSQSPRYKVTKRGQDVALRCDPISGHVSLYWYRQALGQGPEFLTYFNYEAQQDKSGLPNDRFSAERPEGSISTLTIQRTEQRDSAMYRCASSLRGVGQGLTEAFFGQGTRLTVV.

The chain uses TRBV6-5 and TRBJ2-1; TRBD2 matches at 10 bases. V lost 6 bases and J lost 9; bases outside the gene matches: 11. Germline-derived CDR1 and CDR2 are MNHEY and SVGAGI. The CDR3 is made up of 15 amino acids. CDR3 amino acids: CASSHGLAAPPEQFF. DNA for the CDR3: TGTGCCAGCAGCCATGGACTAGCGGCGCCACCTGAGCAGTTCTTC.

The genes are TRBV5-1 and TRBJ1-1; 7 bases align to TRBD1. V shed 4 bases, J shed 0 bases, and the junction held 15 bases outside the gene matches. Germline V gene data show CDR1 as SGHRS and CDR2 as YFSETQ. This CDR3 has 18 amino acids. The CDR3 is CASSQKFQGGSMNTEAFF. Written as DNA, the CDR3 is TGCGCCAGCAGCCAGAAATTCCAGGGGGGATCCATGAACACTGAAGCTTTCTTT.

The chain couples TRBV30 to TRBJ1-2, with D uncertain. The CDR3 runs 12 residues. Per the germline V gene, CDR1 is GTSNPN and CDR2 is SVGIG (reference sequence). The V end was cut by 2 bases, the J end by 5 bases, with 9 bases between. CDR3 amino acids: CAWSSGLYGYTF. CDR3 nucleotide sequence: TGTGCCTGGAGTTCGGGTCTTTATGGCTACACCTTC. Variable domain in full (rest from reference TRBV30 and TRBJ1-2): SQTIHQWPATLVQPVGSPLSLECTVEGTSNPNLYWYRQAAGRGLQLLFYSVGIGQISSEVPQNLSASRPQDRQFILSSKKLLLSDSGFYLCAWSSGLYGYTFGSGTRLTVV.

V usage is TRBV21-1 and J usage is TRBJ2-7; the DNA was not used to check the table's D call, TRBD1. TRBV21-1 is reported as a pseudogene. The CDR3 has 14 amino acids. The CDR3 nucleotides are TGTGCCAGCAGCGCGGGACAGTGGAGGAACGAGCAGTACTTC. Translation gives CASSAGQWRNEQYF.

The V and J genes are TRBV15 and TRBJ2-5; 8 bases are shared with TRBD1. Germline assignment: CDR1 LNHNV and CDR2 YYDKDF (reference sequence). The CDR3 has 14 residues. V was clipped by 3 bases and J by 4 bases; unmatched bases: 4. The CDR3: CATSSPGGTETQYF. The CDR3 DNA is TGTGCCACCAGCAGCCCAGGGGGCACAGAGACCCAGTACTTC.

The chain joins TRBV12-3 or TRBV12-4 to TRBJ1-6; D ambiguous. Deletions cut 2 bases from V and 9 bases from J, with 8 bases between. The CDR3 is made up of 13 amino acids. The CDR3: CASSLLGSSPLHF. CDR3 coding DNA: TGTGCCAGCAGTTTACTGGGGAGTTCACCCCTCCACTTT.

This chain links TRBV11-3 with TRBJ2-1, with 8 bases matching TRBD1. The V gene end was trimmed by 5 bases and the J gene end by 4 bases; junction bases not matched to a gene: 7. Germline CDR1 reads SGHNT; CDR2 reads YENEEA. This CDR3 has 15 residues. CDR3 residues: CASSRTGTGYNEQFF. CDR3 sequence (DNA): TGTGCCAGCAGCCGTACCGGGACAGGTTACAATGAGCAGTTCTTC.